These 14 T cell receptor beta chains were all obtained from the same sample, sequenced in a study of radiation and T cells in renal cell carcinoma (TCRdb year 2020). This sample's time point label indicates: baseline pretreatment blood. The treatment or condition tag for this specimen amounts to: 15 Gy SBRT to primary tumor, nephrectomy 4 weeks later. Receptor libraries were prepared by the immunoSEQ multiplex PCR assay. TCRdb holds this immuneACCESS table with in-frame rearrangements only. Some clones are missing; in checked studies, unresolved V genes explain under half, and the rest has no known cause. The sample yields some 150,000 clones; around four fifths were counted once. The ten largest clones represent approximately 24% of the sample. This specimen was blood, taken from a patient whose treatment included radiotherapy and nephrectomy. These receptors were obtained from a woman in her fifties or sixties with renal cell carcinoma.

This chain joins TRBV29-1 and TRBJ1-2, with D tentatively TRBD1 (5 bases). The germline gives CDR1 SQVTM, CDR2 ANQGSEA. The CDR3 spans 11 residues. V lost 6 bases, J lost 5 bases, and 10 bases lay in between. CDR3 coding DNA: TGCAGCGTCGTCGGGGGTTATGGCTACACCTTC. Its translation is CSVVGGYGYTF.

This CDR3 reads CASSESGTDTQYF. DNA for the CDR3: TGCGCCAGCAGTGAGTCGGGCACAGATACGCAGTATTTT. The chain is built from TRBV10-1 and TRBJ2-3, with no clear D. This CDR3 is 13 amino acids long. Germline V lookup: CDR1 WNHNN, CDR2 SYGVQD (reference sequence). The V and J ends lost 0 bases and 1 base respectively, with 2 bases between them.

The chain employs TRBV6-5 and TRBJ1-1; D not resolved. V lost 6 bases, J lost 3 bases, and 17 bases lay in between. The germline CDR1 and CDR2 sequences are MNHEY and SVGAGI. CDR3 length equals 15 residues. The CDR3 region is CASSLTIDGDTEAFF. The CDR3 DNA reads TGTGCCAGCAGCCTTACTATAGACGGTGACACTGAAGCTTTCTTT.

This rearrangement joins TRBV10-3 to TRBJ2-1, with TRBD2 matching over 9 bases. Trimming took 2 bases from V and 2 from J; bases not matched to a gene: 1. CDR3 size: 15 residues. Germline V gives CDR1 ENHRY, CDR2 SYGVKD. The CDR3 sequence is CAISEGGGAYNEQFF. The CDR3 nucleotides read TGTGCCATCAGTGAGGGCGGGGGGGCCTACAATGAGCAGTTCTTC.

The CDR3 coding sequence is TGTGCCAGCACCCCAGGAGGGATGACTAATGAAAAACTGTTTTTT. Protein: CASTPGGMTNEKLFF. V usage is TRBV27 and J usage is TRBJ1-4; D is unresolved. Trimming took off 7 bases at V and 2 bases at J, with 14 bases between the two ends. Per germline, CDR1 MNHEY and CDR2 SMNVEV (reference sequence). The CDR3 length is 15 residues.

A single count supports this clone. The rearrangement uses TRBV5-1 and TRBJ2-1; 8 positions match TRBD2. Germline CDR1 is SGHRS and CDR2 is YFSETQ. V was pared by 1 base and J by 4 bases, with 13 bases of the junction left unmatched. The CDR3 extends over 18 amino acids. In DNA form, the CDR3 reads TGCGCCAGCAGCTTGTTCGCTCGCCGGACTAGCCAATACAATGAGCAGTTCTTC. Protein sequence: CASSLFARRTSQYNEQFF.

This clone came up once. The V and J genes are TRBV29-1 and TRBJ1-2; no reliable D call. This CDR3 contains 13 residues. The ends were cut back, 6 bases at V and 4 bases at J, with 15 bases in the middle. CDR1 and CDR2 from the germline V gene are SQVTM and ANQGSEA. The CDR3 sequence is CSVAVVRSYGYTF. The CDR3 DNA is TGCAGCGTCGCAGTGGTCCGCAGCTATGGCTACACCTTC.

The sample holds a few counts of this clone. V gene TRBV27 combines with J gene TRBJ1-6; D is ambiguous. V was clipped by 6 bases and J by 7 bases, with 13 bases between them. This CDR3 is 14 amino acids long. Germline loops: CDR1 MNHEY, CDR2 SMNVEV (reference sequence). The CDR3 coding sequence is TGTGCCAGCAGCCCAGTCCTAGGGAATTCACCCCTCCACTTT. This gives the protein CASSPVLGNSPLHF.

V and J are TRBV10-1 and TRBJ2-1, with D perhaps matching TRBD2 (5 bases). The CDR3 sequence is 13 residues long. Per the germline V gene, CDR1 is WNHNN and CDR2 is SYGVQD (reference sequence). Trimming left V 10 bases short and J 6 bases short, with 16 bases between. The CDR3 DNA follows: TGCGCCACCGAAGGCACTAGGCGCAATGAGCAGTTCTTC. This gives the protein CATEGTRRNEQFF.

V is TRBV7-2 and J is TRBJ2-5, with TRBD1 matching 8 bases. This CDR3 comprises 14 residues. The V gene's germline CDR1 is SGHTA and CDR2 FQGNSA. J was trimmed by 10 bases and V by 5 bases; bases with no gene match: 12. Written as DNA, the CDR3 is TGTGCCAGCAGCCTGGGACAGGCCCTTAGGGGCCAGTACTTC. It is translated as CASSLGQALRGQYF.

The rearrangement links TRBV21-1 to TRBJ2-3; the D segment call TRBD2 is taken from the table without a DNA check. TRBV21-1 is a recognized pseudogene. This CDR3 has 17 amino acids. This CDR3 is CASSNGLAGAGTDTQYF. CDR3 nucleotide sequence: TGTGCCAGCAGCAACGGACTAGCGGGAGCTGGCACAGATACGCAGTATTTT.

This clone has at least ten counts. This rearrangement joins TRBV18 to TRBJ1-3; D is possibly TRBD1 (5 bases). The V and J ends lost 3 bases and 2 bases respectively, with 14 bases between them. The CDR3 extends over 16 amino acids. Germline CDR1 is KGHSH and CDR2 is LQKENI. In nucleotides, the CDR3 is TGTGCCAGCTCACCCCTTGTGCCGGGGGCTGGAAACACCATATATTTT. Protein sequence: CASSPLVPGAGNTIYF.

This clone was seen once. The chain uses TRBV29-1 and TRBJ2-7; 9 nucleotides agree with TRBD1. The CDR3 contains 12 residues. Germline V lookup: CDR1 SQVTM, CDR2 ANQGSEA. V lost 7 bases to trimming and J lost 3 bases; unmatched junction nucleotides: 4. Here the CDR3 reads CSAWDRVYEQYF. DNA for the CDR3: TGCAGCGCATGGGACAGGGTCTACGAGCAGTACTTC.

The CDR3 DNA is TGTGCCAGCAGCCGTACAGGGATGAATGAAAAACTGTTTTTT. This encodes CASSRTGMNEKLFF. This rearrangement joins TRBV5-6 to TRBJ1-4, with D possibly matching TRBD1 (6 bases). The CDR3 spans 14 residues. The germline gives CDR1 SGHDT, CDR2 YYEEEE. Trimming removed 4 bases at V and 5 bases at J, with 12 bases between. The full variable domain, with the rest looked up from reference TRBV5-6 and TRBJ1-4, is DAGVTQSPTHLIKTRGQQVTLRCSPKSGHDTVSWYQQALGQGPQFIFQYYEEEERQRGNFPDRFSGHQFPNYSSELNVNALLLGDSALYLCASSRTGMNEKLFFGSGTQLSVL.